This TCR beta chain was found in a study of cytomegalovirus exposure and HLA in healthy donors (dated by TCRdb to about 2017). Some background on the complete study: An earlier analysis of approximately 600 of the donors reported 250 to 350 Gb of sequence data and 117 million unique TCR beta sequences from 150 million to 200 million T cells. Approximately 310 gigabases of sequencing data and 70 million to 85 million unique TCR sequences were included in an early release covering 550 to 800 HLA-typed donors. Of the 350 to 450 genotyped donors, more than 75% were placed in the genetic ancestry cluster associated with self-reported Caucasian donors. The aim of the study was to test whether cataloging public T cell receptors could identify signatures of past pathogen exposure. Using immunosequencing, the study profiled T cell repertoires from around 680 subjects and related those repertoires to cytomegalovirus serostatus. A separate validation cohort of over 95 different subjects was used in addition to the roughly 700-subject first cohort. To predict cytomegalovirus infection status, the study combined high-throughput TCR immunosequencing, statistical association of individual TCRs with disease status, and machine learning. A later analysis re-examined previously published TCR beta repertoires from about 700 donors and added high-resolution HLA genotyping to investigate patterns of TCR occurrence. In the later analysis, no new phenotypic data were used to find candidate immune exposures; instead, reliance was placed on TCR beta sequences and their occurrence across donors. An earlier analysis of around 640 of the donors used high-throughput TCR beta sequencing to judge whether each TCR beta V gene segment behaved as functional or pseudogenic. Donor age, sex, ethnicity and CMV serostatus were compiled alongside the repertoire data. A later genetic analysis took genome-wide SNP genotypes for about 65% of the roughly 670 donors and used that subset as a discovery cohort. All discovery cohort repertoires had been generated on a single sequencing platform. Class I and class II HLA loci were covered by the typing at four-digit resolution. The number of donors typed differed by locus, with about 629-630 for A, B, C, DRB1 and DQB1, roughly 520 for DQA1, under 610 for DPA1, and approximately 470 for DPB1. Because of strong linkage in the cohort, four or five DR-DQ haplotypes were treated as single units for association and clustering. Among around 400 genotyped donors of the cohort, an average of roughly 230,000 unique TCR beta nucleotide sequences was sequenced per donor, of which about 18% were non-productive.

The library was made by the immunoSEQ multiplex PCR assay. A mixture of 60 forward primers for TCR Vbeta segments and 13 reverse primers for TCR Jbeta segments was used in the multiplex PCR. Amplification of the CDR3 region of rearranged TCR beta genes was performed with a multiplex PCR assay on genomic DNA. The amplified TCR beta libraries were sequenced on the Illumina HiSeq System as 87-base-pair reads. The published analysis was carried out like this. A later analysis tallied around 82 million unique TCR beta chains across the 660 or so repertoires, and some 12 million of those chains were shared by two or more donors. Raw reads were error-corrected and collapsed into unique sequences by a nearest-neighbor algorithm in which closely related sequences were merged to remove PCR and sequencing errors. CDR3 sequences were aligned to IMGT reference sequences to assign V, D and J gene segments. For a sequence to be retained, a match of at least six nucleotides to both a V gene segment and a J gene segment was required. A rearrangement counted as productive if the CDR3 had no stop codons and remained in frame with V and J, and every other rearrangement counted as non-productive. CDR3 was defined by IMGT convention, running from the second conserved V-encoded cysteine to the conserved J-encoded phenylalanine. Sequences without an unambiguous match to a single V gene segment were excluded from the earlier analysis of approximately 560 of the donors. In an earlier analysis of 587 of the donors, a V segment was called functional when productive rearrangements were above 56.7%, and segregating when the standard deviation between donors exceeded 5%. A statistical classification framework was built for diagnosing cytomegalovirus status from the catalog of TCR beta chain sequences. V and J gene assignment, in a later analysis, came from comparing TCR nucleotide sequences with IMGT/GENE-DB human TR gene sequences. The TCRdist pipeline was used in a later analysis to assign CDR3 sequences and most-parsimonious VDJ recombination scenarios. A later analysis defined each TCR beta chain by its CDR3 amino acid sequence plus V-gene family, and excluded reads lacking a unique V-gene family. In a later analysis, 450 to 600 highly shared, low-generation-probability nucleotide sequences were removed to address suspected cross-contamination and a sequencing artifact. A later analysis calculated a clonal expansion index for each public chain from normalized within-repertoire ranks of inferred template counts. Generation probabilities in a later analysis came from a VDJ recombination model fitted to out-of-frame rearrangements, and those results were checked against IGoR. In a later analysis, hypergeometric tests were used to score TCR-TCR, TCR-HLA and TCR-CMV co-occurrence, with a repertoire-size bias correction applied to TCR pairs. A later analysis estimated false discovery rates by permuting HLA or CMV assignments 20 times. In a later analysis, co-occurring TCRs were grouped using DBSCAN, and TCRdist sequence similarity was added for clustering within HLA-allele-positive subsets. Repertoires with fewer than 30,000 or more than 120,000 public chains were left out of co-occurrence clustering, as were several repertoires with anomalous nucleotide sharing. Here the immuneACCESS table is served through TCRdb, limited to in-frame sequences with V and J called. Missing clones are a known gap in these copies; in checked studies unresolved V genes cover under half, and the rest lacks a known reason. That table is the source of V, J and clone size, and D and trimming were worked out from the DNA. The table for this sample lists some 190,000 clones; about 69% of them were counted only once. The ten largest clones take up more than 4% of the sample.

Worth noting for this clone: The antigen it recognizes is unknown. The record has no base qualities; no much larger clone is one base away.

The cohort comprised around 700 healthy bone marrow donors. At the time of sampling, all cohort members were nominally healthy, though unrecorded immune exposures were likely present. The donor was CMV seropositive and belonged to the group of more than 250 seropositive cohort members. Each donor provided a peripheral blood sample, and peripheral blood mononuclear cells were used for TCR beta sequencing. Genomic DNA was extracted from the blood cell samples with the Qiagen DNeasy Blood Extraction Kit. From the germline V gene, CDR1 is MNHNS and CDR2 is SASEGT. The CDR3 contains 14 residues, cysteine and phenylalanine counted. Solely the CDR3 DNA is kept, with 42 bases framed from the first base. Trimming at the junction amounts to 1 base on V and 4 bases on J, and the germline ends lie 10 bases apart. The research as a whole found: Most CMV-associated TCR beta chains appeared to be HLA-restricted in a later analysis, and the HLA associations seemed to be driven largely by CMV exposure. Immune exposure information for the cohort was limited to CMV serostatus. A later analysis found that TCR association rates varied across HLA loci, with DRB1 alleles showing the most associated TCRs and HLA-C alleles the fewest. A later genetic analysis reported fewer N-insertions in productive TCRs among donors in an Asian-associated ancestry cluster than the roughly 670-donor mean. The presence/absence analyses assumed that sequencing depth was roughly uniform across donors, and that assumption may not be true. Because some donors lacked HLA typing at each locus, the association tests relied only on the typed subset. Because the 87-base-pair reads could not distinguish some IMGT-functional V segments, including TRBV6-2 and TRBV6-3, those segments were excluded. In a later analysis, HLA-associated TCR beta chains were found to be more clonally expanded and to have lower generation probabilities than equally common non-associated chains. A cluster of highly shared sequence variants was judged likely to be a technical artifact of the sequencing pipeline. Correlated functional status among segregating V segments might be attributable to linkage disequilibrium, but an unknown experimental factor could not be ruled out. Because counts were too low, roughly 18 rarely observed V segments, including chromosome 9 orphons, were left out of the earlier analysis of 587 of the donors. Assigning TCR associations to individual alleles was difficult when HLA alleles, especially DR and DQ, strongly co-occurred. Several of the top co-occurrence clusters appeared to be linked to parvovirus B19, influenza, CMV and Epstein-Barr virus, according to a later analysis. Only TCR beta chains were sequenced in this cohort, and the absence of alpha or paired-chain data limited detectable features. Most TCR sequences were observed very rarely across donors, whereas some public TCRs were present in many individuals. According to the authors, the approach could potentially be generalized to other disease states and immunological phenotypes. In an earlier analysis of around 600 of the donors, most TCR beta V segments were observed in productive rearrangements about 87% or about 30% of the time, broadly matching IMGT annotations. Cytomegalovirus status was reported to be diagnosed by the classifier with high specificity and sensitivity in both the original and validation cohorts. A further reported finding was that TCR beta sequences accurately predicted the HLA-A and HLA-B alleles for most subjects in the first cohort. A later genetic analysis associated a missense DCLRE1C variant with V-gene and J-gene trimming of TCR beta chains, and an independent cohort replicated the association. In vitro tests confirmed that three of the cytomegalovirus-associated TCR beta chains recognize cytomegalovirus antigens. In a later analysis, some 17,000 TCR beta sequences were associated with specific HLA alleles at a false discovery rate of 0.05. A total of about 180 TCR beta chains were listed by the study as associated with cytomegalovirus.

The sequence was collected from a man aged 25 to 40 in good health and CMV-seropositive. The rearrangement joined TRBV6-1 to TRBJ1-2; possibly the D gene is TRBD1, per 5 matching bases. The sample was PBMCs. The CDR3 protein is CASSEGTPLYGYTF. The DNA sequence reads TGTGCCAGCAGTGAAGGGACACCACTCTATGGCTACACCTTC.